The 23 T cell receptor beta chains in this list originate from one sample, sequenced in a study of CD8 T cells in ankylosing spondylitis. These receptors lack a known antigen. TCRdb reprocessed the 5' RACE reads via MiXCR and lists one record per CDR3 protein. The table has 250,000 to 350,000 distinct CDR3 sequences, 7.5% to 9% seen once. Study results and limitations: Ankylosing spondylitis blood appeared to be characterized by a TCR beta motif of several highly homologous variants.

The sample comprised blood, either unsorted or a sorted T cell fraction (not recorded which). The receptors shown here come from a male donor with ankylosing spondylitis.

As concerns this clonotype: A clone one base away is much larger, so this may be a read error. The final CDR3 position lacks the conserved phenylalanine or tryptophan, pointing to a likely read error. The chain recombines TRBV11-2 with TRBJ2-1; D tentatively reads TRBD1 or TRBD2 (5 bases each). The CDR3 totals 18 residues. V gave up 3 bases and J gave up 1 base, with 19 bases separating them. In germline, CDR1 is SGHAT, CDR2 FQNNGV. CDR3 coding DNA: TGTGCCAGCAGCTTGTCTGGGACCGCCTTAGGGTCCTACAATGAGCAGTTCTCC. Residues: CASSLSGTALGSYNEQFS.

This clonotype has more than one count but fewer than ten. This chain links TRBV29-1 with TRBJ2-7; 9 positions match TRBD1. The trim removed 5 bases at V and 3 bases at J, leaving 5 bases unmatched. CDR3 length equals 13 residues. Germline V lookup: CDR1 SQVTM, CDR2 ANQGSEA. The CDR3 loop is CSVNPGQGYEQYF. The CDR3 DNA is TGCAGCGTTAATCCGGGACAGGGCTACGAGCAGTACTTC.

The rearrangement links TRBV18 to TRBJ2-7; weak D call: TRBD2 (7 bases). V was pared by 1 base and J by 7 bases, with 17 bases between. The CDR3 is made up of 15 amino acids. Per the germline V gene, CDR1 is KGHSH and CDR2 is LQKENI. In DNA, the CDR3 is TGTGCCAGCTCACCACTAGCGGGTGCTCAGGGGGAGCAGTACTTC. Residues: CASSPLAGAQGEQYF. The full variable domain, with the rest looked up from reference TRBV18 and TRBJ2-7, is NAGVMQNPRHLVRRRGQEARLRCSPMKGHSHVYWYRQLPEEGLKFMVYLQKENIIDESGMPKERFSAEFPKEGPSILRIQQVVRGDSAAYFCASSPLAGAQGEQYFGPGTRLTVT.

This clonotype has a handful of counts. The chain joins TRBV24-1 to TRBJ2-2, with 9 nucleotides matching TRBD1. There are 16 residues in the CDR3. Germline assignment: CDR1 KGHDR and CDR2 SFDVKD. The V and J ends lost 3 bases and 1 base, in that order; junction bases with no gene match: 2. The CDR3 DNA follows: TGTGCCACCAGTGATACGGGACAGGGGAACACCGGGGAGCTGTTTTTT. This encodes CATSDTGQGNTGELFF.

In its sample, this clonotype was seen many times. This rearrangement joins TRBV20-1 to TRBJ2-4; D is unresolved. The CDR3 has 13 residues. V was pared by 6 bases and J by 1 base, with 10 bases between. Looked up from germline, CDR1 is DFQATT and CDR2 is SNEGSKA (reference sequence). CDR3 sequence reads: CSASFLAKNIQYF. The CDR3 DNA is TGCAGTGCCTCATTTCTCGCCAAAAACATTCAGTACTTC.

This clonotype was seen ten or more times. V is TRBV12-3 or TRBV12-4 and J is TRBJ2-7, with D possibly being TRBD2 (6 bases). V lost 5 bases to trimming and J lost 3 bases, with 11 bases between them. The CDR3 is made up of 13 amino acids. CDR3: CASSLGLNYEQYF. The CDR3 DNA reads TGTGCCAGCAGTCTCGGACTAAACTACGAGCAGTACTTC.

V usage is TRBV9 and J usage is TRBJ1-2, with D maybe TRBD1 (5 bases). Germline CDR1 and CDR2: SGDLS and YYNGEE. The V and J ends lost 6 bases and 6 bases respectively, with 18 bases between them. The CDR3 loop spans 14 amino acids. Here the CDR3 DNA reads TGTGCCAGCACCCGAGAGGGGCGAGATCATGGCTACACCTTC. Its protein is CASTREGRDHGYTF.

In this sample, this clonotype turned up many times. The chain uses TRBV15 and TRBJ2-3; D possibly uses TRBD1 or TRBD2 (5 bases each). This CDR3 has 15 amino acids. V lost 3 bases and J 1 base, leaving 11 bases between the germline ends. Germline loops: CDR1 LNHNV, CDR2 YYDKDF (reference sequence). CDR3 in DNA: TGTGCCACCAGCAGCCGGGACCCCGGCACAGATACGCAGTATTTT. This gives the protein CATSSRDPGTDTQYF.

This clonotype was picked up a small number of times. The gene calls are TRBV30 and TRBJ1-2; no definite D call. Germline assignment: CDR1 GTSNPN and CDR2 SVGIG (reference sequence). V lost 3 bases to trimming and J lost 8 bases, with 10 bases between them. The CDR3 consists of 11 residues. This CDR3 is CAWRSLEGYTF. The CDR3 nucleotides read TGTGCCTGGAGATCACTGGAAGGCTACACCTTC.

In this sample, this clonotype turned up a few times. This chain joins TRBV27 and TRBJ1-5; 7 positions match TRBD1. This CDR3 spans 15 amino acids. V shed 6 bases and J 1 base; nucleotides not matched to a gene: 6. From germline, CDR1 is MNHEY and CDR2 SMNVEV (reference sequence). The CDR3, as DNA: TGTGCCAGCAGAAAGACAGGGCTAAGCAATCAGCCCCAGCATTTT. Translation gives CASRKTGLSNQPQHF.

This clonotype was observed a handful of times. The V call is TRBV20-1, the J call TRBJ2-7; TRBD2 aligns across 9 bases. The germline V gene has CDR1 DFQATT and CDR2 SNEGSKA (reference sequence). CDR3 length: 18 residues. With V trimmed by 3 bases and J by 2 bases, 17 bases remained unmatched. The CDR3 sequence: CSARGPPLTSGPTYEQYF. The CDR3 region has the DNA TGCAGTGCTAGGGGACCTCCACTTACTAGCGGGCCCACCTACGAGCAGTACTTC.

This clonotype was observed many times. This sequence joins TRBV7-9 and TRBJ1-1; no definite D call. CDR1 SEHNR and CDR2 FQNEAQ come from the germline V gene (reference sequence). There are 13 residues in the CDR3. V was clipped by 8 bases and J by 0 bases, with 10 bases between them. DNA of the CDR3: TGTGCCAGCCAGCCACCGATGAACACTGAAGCTTTCTTT. Translated, it gives CASQPPMNTEAFF.

The chain links TRBV4-2 to TRBJ2-3; D possibly matches TRBD1 or TRBD2 (5 bases each). Germline lookup yields CDR1 LGHNA and CDR2 YNFKEQ. The CDR3 spans 13 residues. The V gene lost 4 bases and the J gene lost 2 bases, with 7 bases spanning the gap. The CDR3 region has the DNA TGTGCCAGCAGCCCGGGGCTCACAGATACGCAGTATTTT. This codes for CASSPGLTDTQYF.

The chain carries TRBV5-1 and TRBJ2-3, with a possible D match to TRBD1 (5 bases). V was clipped by 5 bases and J by 5 bases, with 15 bases between them. Germline V CDR1 and CDR2: SGHRS, YFSETQ. This CDR3 region has 14 residues. In nucleotides, the CDR3 is TGCGCCAGCAGTTTCCAGGGCAGGGAAGATACGCAGTATTTT. This encodes CASSFQGREDTQYF. The whole variable domain, remainder taken from reference TRBV5-1 and TRBJ2-3, is KAGVTQTPRYLIKTRGQQVTLSCSPISGHRSVSWYQQTPGQGLQFLFEYFSETQRNKGNFPGRFSGRQFSNSRSEMNVSTLELGDSALYLCASSFQGREDTQYFGPGTRLTVL.

This clonotype was recorded many times. The chain is built from TRBV5-5 and TRBJ2-2; D is ambiguous. The CDR3 consists of 15 residues. Trimming removed 2 bases from V and 0 bases from J, with 8 bases in between. Germline lookup yields CDR1 SGHKS and CDR2 YYEKEE (reference sequence). In nucleotides, the CDR3 is TGTGCCAGCAGCTTTGGCAGGACGAACACCGGGGAGCTGTTTTTT. Translating gives CASSFGRTNTGELFF.

Only a few counts were recorded for this clonotype. V usage is TRBV27 and J usage is TRBJ2-2; 8 positions agree with TRBD1. Germline-derived CDR1 and CDR2 are MNHEY and SMNVEV (reference sequence). The V segment lost 8 bases and the J segment 6 bases; nucleotides outside the gene matches: 8. This CDR3 has 14 residues. CDR3 in DNA: TGTGCCAGCGGAACACGGACAGGGCCCGGGGAGCTGTTTTTT. This codes for CASGTRTGPGELFF.

This clonotype was picked up a small number of times. V gene TRBV28 combines with J gene TRBJ2-7; the D is unclear. CDR3 size: 11 residues. The germline V gene has CDR1 MDHEN and CDR2 SYDVKM. Trimming cost V 7 bases and J 3 bases, with 7 bases left between them. CDR3 sequence (DNA): TGTGCCAGCACCAACAGCTACGAGCAGTACTTC. This codes for CASTNSYEQYF.

The V gene is TRBV27, the J gene TRBJ2-1; 8 nucleotides line up with TRBD2. This CDR3 is 15 amino acids long. V was clipped by 6 bases and J by 5 bases; unmatched bases: 9. Per the germline V gene, CDR1 is MNHEY and CDR2 is SMNVEV (reference sequence). The CDR3 nucleotides read TGTGCCAGCAGCCCTACTAGCGGTACAAACAATGAGCAGTTCTTC. Its protein is CASSPTSGTNNEQFF.

The CDR3 spells CASSPSGQGGLGPQHF. DNA of the CDR3: TGTGCCAGCTCACCCTCCGGACAGGGGGGGCTTGGGCCCCAGCATTTT. The chain employs TRBV18 and TRBJ1-5, with TRBD1 matching 10 bases. Unmatched junction bases numbered 11, after V lost 3 bases and J lost 9 bases. Germline CDR1 is KGHSH and CDR2 is LQKENI. This CDR3 contains 16 residues.

A remark on this clonotype: At one end, the junction sequence differs from germline, possibly due to a read error. The CDR3 sequence: CASSLGRGSSYGQYF. CDR3 nucleotide sequence: TGCGCCAGCAGCTTGGGCCGTGGCAGCTCCTACGGGCAGTACTTC. The chain joins TRBV5-1 to TRBJ2-7; D gene ambiguous. There are 15 residues in the CDR3. The V gene's germline CDR1 is SGHRS and CDR2 YFSETQ.

This clonotype was seen more than once but under ten times. The chain couples TRBV18 to TRBJ2-2, with TRBD1 identical over 9 bases. The germline CDR1 and CDR2 sequences are KGHSH and LQKENI. The CDR3 extends over 16 amino acids. J lost 5 bases, V lost 1 base, and 5 bases had no gene match. The CDR3 loop reads CASSPRRDRATGELFF. As DNA, the CDR3 is TGTGCCAGCTCACCACGCCGGGACAGGGCTACCGGGGAGCTGTTTTTT.

This clonotype was seen many times. The chain employs TRBV20-1 and TRBJ2-7; no definite D call. The CDR3 is 14 residues long. V was cut by 0 bases and J by 2 bases, with 11 bases left in between. Germline V gene lookup returns CDR1 DFQATT and CDR2 SNEGSKA (reference sequence). CDR3 sequence: CSARDGSTTYEQYF. In DNA form, the CDR3 reads TGCAGTGCTAGAGATGGGTCCACGACCTACGAGCAGTACTTC.

At least ten counts were recorded for this clonotype. This rearrangement joins TRBV3-1 to TRBJ2-7; D is unclear. Germline CDR1 and CDR2: LGHDT and YNNKEL (reference sequence). There are 13 residues in the CDR3. The V end was cut by 6 bases, the J end by 2 bases, with 11 bases between. CDR3 sequence reads: CASRSGPPYEQYF. CDR3 nucleotides: TGTGCCAGCAGGTCCGGGCCCCCCTACGAGCAGTACTTC.